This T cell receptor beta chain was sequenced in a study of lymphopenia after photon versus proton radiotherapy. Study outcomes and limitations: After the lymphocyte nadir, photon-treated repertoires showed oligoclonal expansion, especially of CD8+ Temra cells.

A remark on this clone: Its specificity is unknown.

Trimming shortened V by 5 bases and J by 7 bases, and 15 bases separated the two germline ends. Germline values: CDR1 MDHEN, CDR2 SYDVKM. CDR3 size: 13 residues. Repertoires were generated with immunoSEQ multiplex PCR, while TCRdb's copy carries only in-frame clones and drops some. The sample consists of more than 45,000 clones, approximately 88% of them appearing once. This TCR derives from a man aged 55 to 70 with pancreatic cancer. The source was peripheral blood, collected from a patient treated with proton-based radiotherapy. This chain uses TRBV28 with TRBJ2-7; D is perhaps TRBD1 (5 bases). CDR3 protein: CASSALQGGEQYF. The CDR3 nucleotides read TGTGCCAGCAGTGCTCTCCAGGGCGGAGAGCAGTACTTC.